One TCR beta chain is described in this entry. Its antigen is as yet unknown. This specimen comes from a study of post-analysis software for immune sequencing data. Study-wide results and limits: Five TRBV segments, including TRBV5-6, TRBV5-1 and TRBV20-1, were more frequent in patients than controls. In multiple sclerosis, normalized Chao1 diversity was significantly below that of controls.

The library was made from cDNA and included unique molecular identifiers. MiXCR, applied by TCRdb to the PCR reads, yields one record per CDR3 protein. The sample carries about 380,000 distinct CDR3 sequences, approximately 33% recorded once. This CDR3 has 17 amino acids. The germline V gene encodes CDR1 SGHRS and CDR2 YFSETQ. Trimming took 0 bases from V and 10 from J; bases not matched to a gene: 10. The chain carries TRBV5-1 and TRBJ2-1; 13 bases are a match to TRBD2. Sequenced: blood. This clonotype was obtained from a girl aged 10 to 17 with multiple sclerosis. The CDR3 nucleotides are TGCGCCAGCAGCTTGGGACTAGCGGGGGGTACCTTCGGCGAGCAGTTCTTC. Its protein is CASSLGLAGGTFGEQFF.